This TCR beta chain derives from a study of T cells in Graves' hyperthyroidism and ophthalmopathy. At the level of the study: Staff took peripheral blood when the initial diagnosis was made, before any treatment began.

Authors of the study amplified TCR beta CDR3 regions from RNA transcripts. Using the HTBI primer set, a first-round RT-PCR was run on the TCR CDR3. TCRdb ran MiXCR on the multiplex PCR reads and lists one entry per CDR3 protein. The sample carries 640,000 or so distinct CDR3 sequences, 14% to 15% recorded once. The CDR3 spans 14 residues. Trimming at V came to 1 base and at J to 8 bases, leaving 4 bases not matched to a gene. The V gene's germline CDR1 is SGHVS and CDR2 FQNEAQ. This clonotype was counted ten times or more. This receptor was taken from a woman in her 40s with Graves' ophthalmopathy. V and J are TRBV7-8 and TRBJ1-2; 10 bases agree with TRBD1. Specimen: blood. The DNA for the CDR3 is TGTGCCAGCAGCTTAGGGACAGGGGGTGGAGGCTACACCTTC. Its protein product is CASSLGTGGGGYTF.